The rows below give T cell receptor beta chains drawn from one sample of a study of CD8+ T cells in alopecia areata. Generated by immunoSEQ multiplex PCR, the TCRdb table keeps only in-frame clones and is missing some. Here the sample spans more than 110,000 clones, 58% being singletons. The sample was CD4+ T cells sorted from blood, taken at week 0. Receptors were obtained from a human donor with alopecia areata. Both conserved end residues are part of each CDR3. D genes are given only for firm matches. Size values are once, few and many counts, or a class for expanded clones, and some rows have none.

V gene	D gene	J gene	clone size	CDR3 protein	CDR3 DNA
TRBV11-2	NA	TRBJ2-7	NA	CASSLYGQGGNYEQYF	TGTGCCAGCAGCTTATACGGCCAGGGGGGTAACTACGAGCAGTACTTC
TRBV7-3	NA	TRBJ1-6	NA	CACWVTVGYNSPLHF	TGTGCCTGTTGGGTGACAGTAGGCTATAATTCACCCCTCCACTTT
TRBV20-1	NA	TRBJ2-7	NA	CSVDVGYEQYF	TGCAGTGTAGATGTCGGCTACGAGCAGTACTTC
TRBV5-4	TRBD1	TRBJ2-3	NA	CASSSGQALADTQYF	TGTGCCAGCAGCTCCGGACAGGCTTTAGCAGATACGCAGTATTTT
TRBV29-1	NA	TRBJ1-1	NA	CSAAANTEAFF	TGCAGCGCGGCAGCGAACACTGAAGCTTTCTTT
TRBV7-2	NA	TRBJ2-3	NA	CASSTRAVGSDTQYF	TGTGCCAGCAGCACCCGGGCGGTTGGCTCCGATACGCAGTATTTT
TRBV29-1	NA	TRBJ1-4	NA	CSVESRRDIGEKLFF	TGCAGCGTTGAAAGCAGACGGGATATAGGTGAAAAACTGTTTTTT
TRBV30	NA	TRBJ1-5	NA	CAWSGGASYSNQPQHF	TGTGCCTGGAGTGGGGGGGCTAGCTATAGCAATCAGCCCCAGCATTTT
TRBV13	TRBD2	TRBJ2-3	NA	CASSLAAGVFTDTQYF	TGTGCCAGCAGCTTAGCGGCGGGGGTTTTTACAGATACGCAGTATTTT
TRBV2	NA	TRBJ1-1	NA	CASRVQVNTEAFF	TGTGCCAGCAGAGTACAGGTCAACACTGAAGCTTTCTTT
TRBV7-2	NA	TRBJ1-6	few	CASSPRTATRAYNSPLHF	TGTGCCAGCAGCCCCCGGACTGCGACAAGGGCTTATAATTCACCCCTCCACTTT
TRBV6-5	TRBD2	TRBJ2-3	NA	CASSSSGLVGTDTQYF	TGTGCCAGCAGTTCCTCGGGACTAGTGGGCACAGATACGCAGTATTTT
TRBV5-6	NA	TRBJ1-6	few	CASSLNSAALHF	TGTGCCAGCAGTCTTAACTCGGCGGCCCTCCACTTT
TRBV29-1	NA	TRBJ2-3	NA	CSVSGEASDTQYF	TGCAGCGTTTCGGGCGAAGCTTCAGATACGCAGTATTTT
TRBV30	TRBD1	TRBJ2-3	few	CAWGAGGDTQYF	TGTGCCTGGGGGGCAGGGGGAGATACGCAGTATTTT
TRBV5-1	NA	TRBJ1-4	NA	CASSSRGVDEKLFF	TGCGCCAGCAGTTCGAGGGGCGTGGACGAAAAACTGTTTTTT
TRBV4-2	NA	TRBJ2-5	NA	CASSQEEWETQYF	TGTGCCAGCAGCCAAGAAGAGTGGGAGACCCAGTACTTC